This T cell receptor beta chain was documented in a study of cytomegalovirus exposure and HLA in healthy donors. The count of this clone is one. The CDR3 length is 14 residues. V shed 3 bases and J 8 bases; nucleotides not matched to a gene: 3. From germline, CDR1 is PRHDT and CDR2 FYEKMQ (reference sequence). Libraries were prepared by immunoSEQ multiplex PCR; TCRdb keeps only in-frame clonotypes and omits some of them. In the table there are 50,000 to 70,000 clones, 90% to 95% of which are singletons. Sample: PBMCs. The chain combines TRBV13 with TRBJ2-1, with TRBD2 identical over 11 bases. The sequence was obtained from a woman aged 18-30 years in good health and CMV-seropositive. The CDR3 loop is CASSFSGGADEQFF. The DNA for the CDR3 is TGTGCCAGCAGCTTTAGCGGGGGGGCGGATGAGCAGTTCTTC. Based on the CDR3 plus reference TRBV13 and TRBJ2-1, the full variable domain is AAGVIQSPRHLIKEKRETATLKCYPIPRHDTVYWYQQGPGQDPQFLISFYEKMQSDKGSIPDRFSAQQFSDYHSELNMSSLELGDSALYFCASSFSGGADEQFFGPGTRLTVL.